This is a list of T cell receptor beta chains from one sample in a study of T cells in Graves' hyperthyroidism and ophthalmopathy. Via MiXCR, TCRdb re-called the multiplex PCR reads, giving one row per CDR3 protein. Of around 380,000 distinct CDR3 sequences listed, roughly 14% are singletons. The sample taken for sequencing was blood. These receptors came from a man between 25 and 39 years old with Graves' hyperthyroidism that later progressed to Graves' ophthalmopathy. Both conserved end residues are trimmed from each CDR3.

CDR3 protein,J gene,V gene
ASSPDEGVGYNEQF,TRBJ2-1,TRBV7-9
SAKNRERGTDTQY,TRBJ2-3,TRBV20-1
ASSQGMANTIY,TRBJ1-3,TRBV3-1
ASTRDGTGNTIY,TRBJ1-3,TRBV6-1
SDYRDRGSYKAF,TRBJ1-1,TRBV29-1
ASSKEGVEQF,TRBJ2-1,TRBV4-1
SAPGPRMNTEAF,TRBJ1-1,TRBV20-1
ASSPQGTPSTDTQY,TRBJ2-3,TRBV18
SAMDGSQETQY,TRBJ2-5,TRBV29-1
ATSRESGGAYEQY,TRBJ2-7,TRBV15
ASSLYPTDTQY,TRBJ2-3,TRBV28
ASRPTGSTDTQY,TRBJ2-3,TRBV6-4
ASSSSGFSGELF,TRBJ2-2,TRBV9
ASSLEGQGAGNTIY,TRBJ1-3,TRBV5-1
ASSTGHDEKLF,TRBJ1-4,TRBV7-9
ASSLIGGLQPQH,TRBJ1-5,TRBV5-6
ASSLARTYEQY,TRBJ2-7,TRBV5-1
ASSPDGSPGNTIY,TRBJ1-3,TRBV7-3
ASRLGGGRLYSEAF,TRBJ1-1,TRBV6-1
ASYRVMNTEAF,TRBJ1-1,TRBV30
ASSEVLAGLTDTQY,TRBJ2-3,TRBV6-1
AITPGGQQSGDTQY,TRBJ2-3,TRBV10-3
ASGEGQFNSPLH,TRBJ1-6,TRBV9
SAQDRHMSSYEQY,TRBJ2-7,TRBV20-1
ASSLWGDEQF,TRBJ2-1,TRBV5-5
SARAWTGVAKNIQY,TRBJ2-4,TRBV20-1
ASTPQGYNQPQH,TRBJ1-5,TRBV28
ASSLNRERPQH,TRBJ1-5,TRBV11-2
AISAAGGSNQPQH,TRBJ1-5,TRBV10-3
ASRRQNTGELF,TRBJ2-2,TRBV6-1
ASSQKGVVRTDTQY,TRBJ2-3,TRBV27
ASSMSGTGLETQY,TRBJ2-5,TRBV9
ASNGSPLH,TRBJ1-6,TRBV28
ATVSGAERTDTQY,TRBJ2-3,TRBV6-9
ASILRTENTEAF,TRBJ1-1,TRBV12-3/TRBV12-4
ASSQGVAGMPDTQY,TRBJ2-3,TRBV7-9
ASSPIPGQGVGYGYT,TRBJ1-2,TRBV18
ASSATSGETQY,TRBJ2-5,TRBV6-1
ASSLAGFNQPQH,TRBJ1-5,TRBV12-3/TRBV12-4
ASKGGPYEQY,TRBJ2-7,TRBV27
SARTGGGETQY,TRBJ2-5,TRBV29-1
ATSDRTLGYAGNEQF,TRBJ2-1,TRBV24-1
ASSCRDREKLF,TRBJ1-4,TRBV5-8
ASSLTSGGAYEQY,TRBJ2-7,TRBV7-9
ASRLGVSYEQY,TRBJ2-7,TRBV12-3/TRBV12-4
ASSLWLDADTQY,TRBJ2-3,TRBV7-9
ASSDTQGSTDTQY,TRBJ2-3,TRBV18
ASSQHREPGYT,TRBJ1-2,TRBV4-1
ASTSRDKSYGYT,TRBJ1-2,TRBV6-1
ASRTGGGIIYGYT,TRBJ1-2,TRBV2
ASSIRQERPEAF,TRBJ1-1,TRBV28
ASSEWGGGNEQF,TRBJ2-1,TRBV4-1
ATSRDIGDEQY,TRBJ2-7,TRBV15
ASSLNANYGYT,TRBJ1-2,TRBV7-2